This T cell receptor beta chain was obtained from a study of Graves' ophthalmopathy and Graves' hyperthyroidism (dated by TCRdb to 2016 to 2019). General notes on the study: Peripheral blood was collected at initial diagnosis, prior to any treatment. A discovery set of 100 patients (around 40 ophthalmopathy, about 55 stable hyperthyroidism) was enrolled to explore V-J signatures distinguishing ophthalmopathy from hyperthyroidism. The roughly 91 discovery patients were randomly divided into training and test sets at a 7:3 ratio. In total, some 130 blood samples were TCR-sequenced: 43 ophthalmopathy, 80 or so hyperthyroidism and roughly 17 hyperthyroidism-to-ophthalmopathy patients. T-cell repertoires of thyroid tissue and blood were compared in more than 5 hyperthyroidism patients. The independent validation cohort included 18 to 20 hyperthyroidism patients plus 17 patients who later progressed from hyperthyroidism to ophthalmopathy. After sampling, hyperthyroidism patients received methimazole starting at 30 mg daily, and ophthalmopathy patients received high-dose intravenous methylprednisolone. The study used signatures of the TCR beta repertoire to tell Graves' ophthalmopathy apart from Graves' hyperthyroidism and to predict which patients would progress to ophthalmopathy. General findings and caveats noted by the study authors: Sample size was not statistically predetermined, and group allocation was not concealed from the investigators. In validation, the model predicted ophthalmopathy progression with less than 71% sensitivity and 72.22% specificity; around twelve predicted patients were CT-confirmed with GO in a median of about 6.1 months. Most of the expanded thyroid clonotypes with a frequency above 0.001 were also detected in blood, and it was suggested that the thyroid immune response may be reflected by blood repertoires. In cross-validation, the 13-signature model distinguished ophthalmopathy from stable hyperthyroidism with approximately 90% sensitivity and around 81% specificity, and in the test set the corresponding values were roughly 80% and 75%.

TCR beta CDR3 regions were amplified from RNA transcripts for repertoire sequencing. HTBI primers and the Qiagen OneStep RT-PCR kit were used in a first-round RT-PCR, which was followed by a second-round multiplex PCR, size selection and purification. Sequencing of the libraries was carried out on an Illumina HiSeq2000 in paired-end mode with 100 bp reads. As for the authors' bioinformatics: SOAPnuke was used for read processing, and reads with adapters, uncalled bases, a mean Phred below 15, or no exact constant-primer or identifier match were discarded. High-quality paired reads were merged with COPE v1.2.5. Each unique nucleotide sequence was treated as a clonotype, and MiTCR v1.1 was used to align the clonotypes to the IMGT TRB V, D and J references. Only V-J combinations with frequency above 0.0001 were analysed, covering over 98% of repertoires. For each V-J combination, a TCR clonal expansion and chaos score was defined as the ratio of F50 clonal expansion to chaos observed in the TCRdist matrix. Welch's t-statistics and random forest were used to narrow the features down to 13 V-J combinations, which were then fed into a naive Bayes classifier. The Morisita-Horn index was used to measure how similar the thyroid and blood repertoires were. TCRdb took the public reads, trimmed them with fastp at Q25, ran MiXCR for clone calling and kept in-frame beta chains. Here each entry gathers all rows of one CDR3 protein and keeps the most common genes and DNA. The V and J calls follow TCRdb's processing rather than the paper's. The sample table records about 150,000 distinct CDR3 sequences; 30% to 45% of these occur just once. The ten largest clones add up to 4.5% to 6% of the sample.

From a lookup of the germline V gene, CDR1 and CDR2 are SGHRS and YFSETQ. V is shortened by 0 bases, J by 7 bases, and the region joining them spans 10 bases. Reading from cysteine to phenylalanine, the CDR3 counts 13 amino acids. Just the 39-base CDR3 DNA is kept, in frame starting at base 1. As concerns this clonotype: The antigen this receptor binds is unknown. Base quality data are lacking; no much larger clone is found one base away.

The ophthalmopathy patients had moderately to severely active disease, with a Clinical Activity Score of 3 or higher, a NOSPECS grade of 4 or higher, and a disease duration of less than 3 months. Patients with other autoimmune diseases, uncontrolled infections, pregnancy or lactation were excluded from the study. Clinical symptoms, serum thyroxine, TRAb, thyroid ultrasound and orbital computed tomography were used for diagnosis. Ficoll-Paque density gradient centrifugation was used to isolate PBMCs from about 10 ml of fresh peripheral blood. Total RNA was extracted using Trizol reagent, and RNA quality was checked on an Agilent 2100 Bioanalyzer.

The receptor was derived from a woman aged 40-49 years with Graves' ophthalmopathy. Donor details come from another sample of the same person, matched by shared clones. The specimen sequenced was peripheral blood. This chain is built from TRBV5-1 and TRBJ1-1; the D gene cannot be named for sure. In nucleotide form, the sequence is TGCGCCAGCAGCTTGGAGAATGTCGGTGAAGCTTTCTTT. Translated, this gives CASSLENVGEAFF.